This paragraph covers one T cell receptor beta chain sequence. These data come from a study of memory CD4+ T cells and cytomegalovirus serostatus. The CDR3 sequence is 15 residues long. V gave up 0 bases and J gave up 11 bases, with 19 bases separating them. Germline V lookup: CDR1 MNHEY, CDR2 SVGAGI. Single viable CD3+CD4+CD8-CD45RO+ cells were sorted as the memory CD4+ T cells. Using immunoSEQ multiplex PCR, the repertoire was profiled, and TCRdb retains in-frame clones only, with some absent. The sample lists roughly 49,000 clones; around four fifths were seen once. V is TRBV6-5 and J is TRBJ1-1; D is perhaps TRBD1 (5 bases). Sequencing was carried out using memory CD4+ T cells from blood. This clonotype was sampled from an adult in good health and CMV-seronegative. The CDR3 DNA reads as TGTGCCAGCAGTTACTCGCGGGGGGGTAAACAGACGGCTTTCTTT. This sequence encodes CASSYSRGGKQTAFF.